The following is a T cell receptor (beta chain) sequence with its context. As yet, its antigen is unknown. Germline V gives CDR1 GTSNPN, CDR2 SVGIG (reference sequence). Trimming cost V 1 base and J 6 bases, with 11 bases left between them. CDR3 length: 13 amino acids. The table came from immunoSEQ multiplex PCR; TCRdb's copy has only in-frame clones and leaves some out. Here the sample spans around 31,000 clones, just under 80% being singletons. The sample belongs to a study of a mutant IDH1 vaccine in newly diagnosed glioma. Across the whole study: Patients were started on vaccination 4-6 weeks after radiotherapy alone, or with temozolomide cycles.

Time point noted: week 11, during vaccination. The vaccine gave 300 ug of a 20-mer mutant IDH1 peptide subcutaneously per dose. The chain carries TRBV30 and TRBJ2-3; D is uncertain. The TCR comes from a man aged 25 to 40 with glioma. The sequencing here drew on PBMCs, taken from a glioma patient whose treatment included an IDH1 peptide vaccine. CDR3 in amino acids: CAWSADGPDTQYF. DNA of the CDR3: TGTGCCTGGAGTGCGGACGGTCCCGATACGCAGTATTTT.